This T cell receptor (beta chain) is drawn from a study of T cells in Graves' hyperthyroidism and ophthalmopathy. V shed 5 bases and J shed 1 base, with 15 bases lying between them. This CDR3 is 17 amino acids long. Looked up from germline, CDR1 is SGHTA and CDR2 is FQGNSA. The TCR beta CDR3 regions underwent amplification using RNA transcripts as the source. The TCR CDR3 was amplified in a first-round RT-PCR using the HTBI primer set. TCRdb ran MiXCR on the multiplex PCR reads and lists one entry per CDR3 protein. The table has 600,000 to 700,000 distinct CDR3 sequences, approximately 14% seen once; the top ten hold around 4.5%.

Sequenced material: blood. The receptor was isolated from a woman between 40 and 55 years old with Graves' ophthalmopathy. V gene TRBV7-2 combines with J gene TRBJ1-6; maybe TRBD1 (5 bases). CDR3 in DNA: TGTGCCAGCAGCGATCACAGGAAGAGGTCCTATAATTCACCCCTCCACTTT. It encodes CASSDHRKRSYNSPLHF.